The rows below give T cell receptor beta chains drawn from one sample of a study of shared clonotypes between healthy human individuals. Sequenced by immunoSEQ multiplex PCR; TCRdb stores in-frame clones only, minus some. The profile shows 780,000 or so clones, just under 75% of them singletons. Sequencing was performed on memory CD4+ T cells sorted from blood. The receptors here all came from a woman aged 30 to 39 in good health. CDR3s include the opening cysteine and the closing phenylalanine or tryptophan. Each record gives: clone size, V gene, D gene, J gene, CDR3 DNA, CDR3 protein. A D gene is named only where the DNA matches it firmly. Not every row has a clone size; where given, it reads once, few, many or a size class.

abundance: NA
v_gene: TRBV5-8
d_gene: TRBD2
j_gene: TRBJ2-2
CDR3nt: TGTGCCAGCAGCCCGGGACTAGCGGGAGTTTTTAACACCGGGGAGCTGTTTTTT
CDR3aa: CASSPGLAGVFNTGELFF

abundance: few
v_gene: TRBV6-1
d_gene: TRBD1
j_gene: TRBJ1-2
CDR3nt: TGTGCCAGCAGTGAACGCAGGGGGCGCGACTATGGCTACACCTTC
CDR3aa: CASSERRGRDYGYTF

abundance: few
v_gene: TRBV18
d_gene: NA
j_gene: TRBJ1-2
CDR3nt: TGTGCCAGCTCACCAAGCGGGGATGGCTACACCTTC
CDR3aa: CASSPSGDGYTF

abundance: NA
v_gene: TRBV25-1
d_gene: NA
j_gene: TRBJ1-2
CDR3nt: TGTGCCAGCAGGTTGGTGCAGGATGGCTACACCTTC
CDR3aa: CASRLVQDGYTF

abundance: many
v_gene: TRBV5-6
d_gene: TRBD2
j_gene: TRBJ2-1
CDR3nt: TGTGCCAGCAGCTTGGGTACTAGCGGGAGAAGGGTAGGCAATGAGCAGTTCTTC
CDR3aa: CASSLGTSGRRVGNEQFF

abundance: NA
v_gene: TRBV28
d_gene: TRBD1
j_gene: TRBJ2-7
CDR3nt: TGTGCCAGCAGTCCATCGGGACAGGGACTGGAGCAGTACTTC
CDR3aa: CASSPSGQGLEQYF

abundance: NA
v_gene: TRBV4-1
d_gene: TRBD2
j_gene: TRBJ2-3
CDR3nt: TGCGCCAGCAGCCGGGAGGGCTGGGTTGATACGCAGTATTTT
CDR3aa: CASSREGWVDTQYF

abundance: NA
v_gene: TRBV11-2
d_gene: NA
j_gene: TRBJ1-5
CDR3nt: TGTGCCAGCAGTCTCTCTGACAGTTCCAATCAGCCCCAGCATTTT
CDR3aa: CASSLSDSSNQPQHF

abundance: NA
v_gene: TRBV9
d_gene: NA
j_gene: TRBJ2-3
CDR3nt: TGTGCCAGCAGCGTATTTTTGGCCGATACGCAGTATTTT
CDR3aa: CASSVFLADTQYF

abundance: NA
v_gene: TRBV27
d_gene: TRBD2
j_gene: TRBJ2-1
CDR3nt: TGTGCCAGGCGTACTAGCGGTGACTCGGAGTTCTTC
CDR3aa: CARRTSGDSEFF

abundance: NA
v_gene: TRBV18
d_gene: NA
j_gene: TRBJ2-1
CDR3nt: TGTGCCAGCTCACCTGGGAGCTCCTACAATGAGCAGTTCTTC
CDR3aa: CASSPGSSYNEQFF

abundance: NA
v_gene: TRBV27
d_gene: NA
j_gene: TRBJ1-2
CDR3nt: TGTGCCAGCAGTTTTGGGGGGGGCGTCTATGGCTACACCTTC
CDR3aa: CASSFGGGVYGYTF

abundance: NA
v_gene: TRBV6-1
d_gene: TRBD1
j_gene: TRBJ2-1
CDR3nt: TGTGCCAGCACCGTGGACAGGGACCACAATGAGCAGTTCTTC
CDR3aa: CASTVDRDHNEQFF

abundance: NA
v_gene: TRBV29-1
d_gene: NA
j_gene: TRBJ1-5
CDR3nt: TGCAGCGTTGAAAAGTCTTTTAGCAATCAGCCCCAGCATTTT
CDR3aa: CSVEKSFSNQPQHF

abundance: NA
v_gene: TRBV28
d_gene: NA
j_gene: TRBJ1-1
CDR3nt: TGTGCCAGCATCGGAGGTACGACTGAAGCTTTCTTT
CDR3aa: CASIGGTTEAFF

abundance: once
v_gene: TRBV28
d_gene: NA
j_gene: TRBJ2-5
CDR3nt: TGTGCCAGCAGTTTACCCCTCTACCCCCAAGAGACCCAGTACTTC
CDR3aa: CASSLPLYPQETQYF

abundance: NA
v_gene: TRBV27
d_gene: NA
j_gene: TRBJ1-5
CDR3nt: TGTGCCAGCAGGCCAGCCGGGGGTCAGCCCCAGCATTTT
CDR3aa: CASRPAGGQPQHF

abundance: few
v_gene: TRBV11-1
d_gene: NA
j_gene: TRBJ2-3
CDR3nt: TGTGCCAGCAAACCCCCAGGTGTTAGCACAGATACGCAGTATTTT
CDR3aa: CASKPPGVSTDTQYF

abundance: NA
v_gene: TRBV6-1
d_gene: TRBD1
j_gene: TRBJ2-6
CDR3nt: TGTGCCAGCAGTGACTGGACAGGATCCCGCCGGGCCAACGTCCTGACTTTC
CDR3aa: CASSDWTGSRRANVLTF

abundance: once
v_gene: TRBV6-6
d_gene: TRBD2
j_gene: TRBJ2-7
CDR3nt: TGTGCCAGCAGCCCAGGGACTAGGGCGTACGAGCAGTACTTC
CDR3aa: CASSPGTRAYEQYF

abundance: NA
v_gene: TRBV28
d_gene: NA
j_gene: TRBJ2-7
CDR3nt: TGTGCCAGCAGAAACACGGGGAGATCGGGCTACGAGCAGTACTTC
CDR3aa: CASRNTGRSGYEQYF

abundance: NA
v_gene: TRBV28
d_gene: TRBD2
j_gene: TRBJ2-5
CDR3nt: TGTGCCAGCAGTTTAAGCCCTGGGCTAGCGGGAGGTGAGACCCAGTACTTC
CDR3aa: CASSLSPGLAGGETQYF

abundance: few
v_gene: TRBV7-2
d_gene: NA
j_gene: TRBJ1-2
CDR3nt: TGTGCCAGCAGCTTGACCTATGGCTACACCTTC
CDR3aa: CASSLTYGYTF

abundance: NA
v_gene: TRBV19
d_gene: TRBD1
j_gene: TRBJ1-5
CDR3nt: TGTGCCAGTGTTGGACAGGTCGGGCCCCAGCATTTT
CDR3aa: CASVGQVGPQHF

abundance: NA
v_gene: TRBV2
d_gene: NA
j_gene: TRBJ1-1
CDR3nt: TGTGCCAGCAGTGGACAGGTGAACACTGAAGCTTTCTTT
CDR3aa: CASSGQVNTEAFF

abundance: NA
v_gene: TRBV18
d_gene: NA
j_gene: TRBJ1-5
CDR3nt: TGTGCCAGCTCACCAGATGGGACACAGCCCCAGCATTTT
CDR3aa: CASSPDGTQPQHF

abundance: NA
v_gene: TRBV5-1
d_gene: TRBD2
j_gene: TRBJ2-3
CDR3nt: TGCGCCAGCAGCGTACTAGCGCTTCCTAGCACAGATACGCAGTATTTT
CDR3aa: CASSVLALPSTDTQYF

abundance: NA
v_gene: TRBV9
d_gene: TRBD1
j_gene: TRBJ2-7
CDR3nt: TGTGCCAGCACCAAAGGAAGGGGGCCGGACGAGCAGTACTTC
CDR3aa: CASTKGRGPDEQYF

abundance: NA
v_gene: TRBV30
d_gene: NA
j_gene: TRBJ2-7
CDR3nt: TGTGCCTGGACCCCTGGCGTAGCCTACGAGCAGTACTTC
CDR3aa: CAWTPGVAYEQYF

abundance: NA
v_gene: TRBV28
d_gene: TRBD1
j_gene: TRBJ1-1
CDR3nt: TGTGCCAGCAGTAAGGGACAGGGCGAGACTGAAGCTTTCTTT
CDR3aa: CASSKGQGETEAFF

abundance: NA
v_gene: TRBV6-5
d_gene: TRBD2
j_gene: TRBJ2-3
CDR3nt: TGTGCCAGCAGTTCGACTAGCGGGTCTAGCACAGATACGCAGTATTTT
CDR3aa: CASSSTSGSSTDTQYF

abundance: once
v_gene: TRBV7-9
d_gene: TRBD2
j_gene: TRBJ2-3
CDR3nt: TGTGCCAGCAGCTTAGGGGGACTAGCGGGAGATACGCAGTATTTT
CDR3aa: CASSLGGLAGDTQYF

abundance: NA
v_gene: TRBV5-1
d_gene: NA
j_gene: TRBJ1-4
CDR3nt: TGCGCCAGCAGCTTGGGACGGGGCTCTAATGAAAAACTGTTTTTT
CDR3aa: CASSLGRGSNEKLFF

abundance: NA
v_gene: TRBV30
d_gene: TRBD2
j_gene: TRBJ2-1
CDR3nt: TGTGCCTGGACGTACGGGGGGAATGAGCAGTTCTTC
CDR3aa: CAWTYGGNEQFF

abundance: many
v_gene: TRBV7-9
d_gene: TRBD1
j_gene: TRBJ2-7
CDR3nt: TGTGCCAGCAGCTTACAGGGGGTGACCTACGAGCAGTACTTC
CDR3aa: CASSLQGVTYEQYF

abundance: NA
v_gene: TRBV6-6
d_gene: NA
j_gene: TRBJ1-1
CDR3nt: TGTGCCAGCAGTTATACGGGGGAAAACACTGAAGCTTTCTTT
CDR3aa: CASSYTGENTEAFF

abundance: once
v_gene: TRBV5-1
d_gene: NA
j_gene: TRBJ1-1
CDR3nt: TGCGCCAGCAGCCCTCGGGGGGCGGGCGCCGCTTTCTTT
CDR3aa: CASSPRGAGAAFF

abundance: many
v_gene: TRBV28
d_gene: TRBD1
j_gene: TRBJ2-2
CDR3nt: TGTGCCGGACGACAGGGGGTGGACACCGGGGAGCTGTTTTTT
CDR3aa: CAGRQGVDTGELFF

abundance: NA
v_gene: TRBV28
d_gene: NA
j_gene: TRBJ2-7
CDR3nt: TGTGCCAGCAGTCCCCCAGGAAGCCACGAGCAGTACTTC
CDR3aa: CASSPPGSHEQYF

abundance: NA
v_gene: TRBV18
d_gene: NA
j_gene: TRBJ1-5
CDR3nt: TGTGCCAGCTCACCACAGGGGCATCAGCCCCAGCATTTT
CDR3aa: CASSPQGHQPQHF

abundance: NA
v_gene: TRBV28
d_gene: TRBD2
j_gene: TRBJ2-3
CDR3nt: TGTGCCAGCAGTTCGCCGGGAGGTAGCACAGATACGCAGTATTTT
CDR3aa: CASSSPGGSTDTQYF

abundance: many
v_gene: TRBV18
d_gene: TRBD1
j_gene: TRBJ1-3
CDR3nt: TGTGCCAGCTCAGGACAGGGACTGTCTGGAAACACCATATATTTT
CDR3aa: CASSGQGLSGNTIYF

abundance: few
v_gene: TRBV5-4
d_gene: NA
j_gene: TRBJ2-5
CDR3nt: TGTGCCAGCAGCTGGAGTGCCCAAGAGACCCAGTACTTC
CDR3aa: CASSWSAQETQYF

abundance: NA
v_gene: TRBV5-4
d_gene: NA
j_gene: TRBJ2-7
CDR3nt: TGTGCCAGCAGCTCCGGGCCCGAGGGGTCCTACGAGCAGTACTTC
CDR3aa: CASSSGPEGSYEQYF

abundance: NA
v_gene: TRBV9
d_gene: TRBD2
j_gene: TRBJ2-5
CDR3nt: TGTGCCAGCAGCGTAGCTACGGGAGCGGGAGGGTTGGAGACCCAGTACTTC
CDR3aa: CASSVATGAGGLETQYF

abundance: NA
v_gene: TRBV13
d_gene: NA
j_gene: TRBJ2-7
CDR3nt: TGTGCCAGCAGCGGAATTTGGGGCGGTGAGGGCGAGCAGTACTTC
CDR3aa: CASSGIWGGEGEQYF

abundance: NA
v_gene: TRBV6-1
d_gene: TRBD1
j_gene: TRBJ2-5
CDR3nt: TGTGCCAGCAGTGACACAGGGGGCGTCGGGACCCAGTACTTC
CDR3aa: CASSDTGGVGTQYF

abundance: NA
v_gene: TRBV7-8
d_gene: TRBD2
j_gene: TRBJ2-1
CDR3nt: TGTGCCAGCAGGTCTACTAGCGGGACTTACAATGAGCAGTTCTTC
CDR3aa: CASRSTSGTYNEQFF

abundance: once
v_gene: TRBV11-2
d_gene: TRBD1
j_gene: TRBJ2-3
CDR3nt: TGTGCCAGCAGCGTGCAGGGGGATCTTTCAGATACGCAGTATTTT
CDR3aa: CASSVQGDLSDTQYF

abundance: few
v_gene: TRBV25-1
d_gene: NA
j_gene: TRBJ1-4
CDR3nt: TGTGCCAGCAGTTGGAGAGGCGAAAAACTGTTTTTT
CDR3aa: CASSWRGEKLFF

abundance: NA
v_gene: TRBV5-8
d_gene: NA
j_gene: TRBJ2-1
CDR3nt: TGTGCCAGCAGCAAGACCGCCGGACGTGCTGAGCAGTTCTTC
CDR3aa: CASSKTAGRAEQFF

abundance: NA
v_gene: TRBV5-1
d_gene: TRBD2
j_gene: TRBJ2-4
CDR3nt: TGCGCCAGCAGCTTGGAGGCTAGCGGGAGTCGAGCCAAAAACATTCAGTACTTC
CDR3aa: CASSLEASGSRAKNIQYF

abundance: NA
v_gene: TRBV15
d_gene: TRBD1
j_gene: TRBJ1-4
CDR3nt: TGTGCCACCAGCAGGACCCAGGGGGCAGGAGAAAAACTGTTTTTT
CDR3aa: CATSRTQGAGEKLFF

abundance: once
v_gene: TRBV6-5
d_gene: NA
j_gene: TRBJ2-7
CDR3nt: TGTGCCAGCACAAACGGGGGCGCGATAACCTACGAGCAGTACTTC
CDR3aa: CASTNGGAITYEQYF